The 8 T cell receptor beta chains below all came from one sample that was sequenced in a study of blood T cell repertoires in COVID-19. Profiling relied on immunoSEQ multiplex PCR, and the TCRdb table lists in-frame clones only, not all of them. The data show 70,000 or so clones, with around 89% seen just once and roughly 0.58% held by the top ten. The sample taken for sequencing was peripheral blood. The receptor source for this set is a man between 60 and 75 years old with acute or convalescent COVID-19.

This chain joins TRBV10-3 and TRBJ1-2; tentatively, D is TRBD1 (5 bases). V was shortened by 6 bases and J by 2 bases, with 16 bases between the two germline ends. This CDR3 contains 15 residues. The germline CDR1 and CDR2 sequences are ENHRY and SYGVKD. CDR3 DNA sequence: TGTGCCATCAGAGTACCCCTACAGGAGAACTATGGCTACACCTTC. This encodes CAIRVPLQENYGYTF.

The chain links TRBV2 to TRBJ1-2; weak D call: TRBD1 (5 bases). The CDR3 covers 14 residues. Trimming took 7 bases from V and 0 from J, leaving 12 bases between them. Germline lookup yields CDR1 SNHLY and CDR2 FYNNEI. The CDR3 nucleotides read TGTGCCAGCACCGCCCGGACAACTAACTATGGCTACACCTTC. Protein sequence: CASTARTTNYGYTF.

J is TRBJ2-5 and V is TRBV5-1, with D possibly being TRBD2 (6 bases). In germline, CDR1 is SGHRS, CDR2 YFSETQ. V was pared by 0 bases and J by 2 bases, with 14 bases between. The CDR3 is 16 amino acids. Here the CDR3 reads CASSLGVAGRQETQYF. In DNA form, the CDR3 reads TGCGCCAGCAGCTTGGGGGTGGCGGGACGGCAAGAGACCCAGTACTTC.

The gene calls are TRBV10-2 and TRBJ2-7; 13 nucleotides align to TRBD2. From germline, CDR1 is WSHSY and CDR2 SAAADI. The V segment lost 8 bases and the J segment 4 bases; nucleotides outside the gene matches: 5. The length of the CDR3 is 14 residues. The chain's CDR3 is CASLGTSGIYEQYF. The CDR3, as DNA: TGCGCCAGCTTAGGGACTAGCGGGATTTACGAGCAGTACTTC.

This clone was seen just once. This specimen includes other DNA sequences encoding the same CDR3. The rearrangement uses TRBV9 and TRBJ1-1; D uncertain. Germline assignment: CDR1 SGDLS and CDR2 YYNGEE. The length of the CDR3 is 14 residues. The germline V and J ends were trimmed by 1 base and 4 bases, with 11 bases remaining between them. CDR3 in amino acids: CASSVREGGTEAFF. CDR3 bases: TGTGCCAGCAGCGTAAGGGAAGGAGGCACTGAAGCTTTCTTT.

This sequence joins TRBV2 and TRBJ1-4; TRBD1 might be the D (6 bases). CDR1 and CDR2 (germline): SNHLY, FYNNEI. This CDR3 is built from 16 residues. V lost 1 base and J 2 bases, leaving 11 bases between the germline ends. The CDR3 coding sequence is TGTGCCAGCAGTGAAGGGAAGGGGGGGACTAATGAAAAACTGTTTTTT. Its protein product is CASSEGKGGTNEKLFF.

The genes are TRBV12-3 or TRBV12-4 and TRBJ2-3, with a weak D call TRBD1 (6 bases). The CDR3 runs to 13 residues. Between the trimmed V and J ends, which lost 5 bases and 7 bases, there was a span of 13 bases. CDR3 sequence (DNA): TGTGCCAGCAGTACCCCCAGGGGACATACGCAGTATTTT. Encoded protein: CASSTPRGHTQYF.

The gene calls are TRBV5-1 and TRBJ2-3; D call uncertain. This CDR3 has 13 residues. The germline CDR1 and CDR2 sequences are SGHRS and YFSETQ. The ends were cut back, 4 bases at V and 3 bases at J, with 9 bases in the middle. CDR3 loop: CASSPVATDTQYF. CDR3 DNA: TGCGCCAGCAGCCCCGTGGCTACAGATACGCAGTATTTT.